Described below is a single T cell receptor beta chain sequence and its context. What it recognizes is unknown. These data belong to a study of T cells after yellow fever vaccination. Study background: Any fraction with a low cell number was prepared using SMART-Seq v4 Ultra Low Input. Overall study results and limits: Overlap between CD4 and CD8 compartments was detected for a small share of clonotypes.

The CDR3 totals 16 residues. The V gene lost 0 bases and the J gene lost 1 base, with 10 bases spanning the gap. Researchers made TCR cDNA using 5'RACE template switching, and this step added a universal primer site and UMIs. MiXCR, run by TCRdb on the 5' RACE reads, gives a single entry per CDR3 protein. The data contain hundreds of thousands of distinct CDR3 sequences, just over 20% of them singletons. V usage is TRBV12-3 or TRBV12-4 and J usage is TRBJ2-1; D might be TRBD2 (5 bases). Source: PBMCs, taken roughly 23 days after the first yellow fever vaccination. This receptor was obtained from a man younger than 35 who received the YFV17D yellow fever vaccine. CDR3 bases: TGTGCCAGCAGTTTAGCCGGGATGGGGTCCTACAATGAGCAGTTCTTC. Encoded protein: CASSLAGMGSYNEQFF.